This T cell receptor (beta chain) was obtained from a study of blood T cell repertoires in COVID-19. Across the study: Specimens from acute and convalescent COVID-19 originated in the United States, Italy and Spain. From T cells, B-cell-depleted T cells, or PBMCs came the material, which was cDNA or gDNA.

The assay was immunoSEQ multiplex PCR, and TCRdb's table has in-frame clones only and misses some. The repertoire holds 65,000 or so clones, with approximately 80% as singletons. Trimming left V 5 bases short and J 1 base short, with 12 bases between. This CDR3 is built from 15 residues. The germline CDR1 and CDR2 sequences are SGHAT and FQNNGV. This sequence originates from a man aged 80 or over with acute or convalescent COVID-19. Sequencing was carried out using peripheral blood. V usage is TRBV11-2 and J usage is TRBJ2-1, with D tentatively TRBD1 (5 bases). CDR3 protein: CASSPRQKSYNEQFF. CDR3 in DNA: TGTGCCAGCAGCCCCAGACAGAAATCCTACAATGAGCAGTTCTTC.